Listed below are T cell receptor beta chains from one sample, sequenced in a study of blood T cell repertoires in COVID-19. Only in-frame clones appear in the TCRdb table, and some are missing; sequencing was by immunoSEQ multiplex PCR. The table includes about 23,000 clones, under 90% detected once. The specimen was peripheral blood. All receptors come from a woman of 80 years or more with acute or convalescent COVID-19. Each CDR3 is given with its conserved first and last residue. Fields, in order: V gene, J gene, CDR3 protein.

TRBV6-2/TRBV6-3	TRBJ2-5	CASSSTGEETQYF
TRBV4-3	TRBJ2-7	CASSLQILPKAGEQYF
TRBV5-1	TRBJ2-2	CASSVWGPDTGELFF
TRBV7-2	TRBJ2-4	CASSLGQKNIQYF
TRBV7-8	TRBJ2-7	CASSSPAGGSYEQYF
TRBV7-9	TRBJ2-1	CASSSGAGAIYNEQFF
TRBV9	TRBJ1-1	CASSVASGAMNTEAFF
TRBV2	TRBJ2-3	CASSDLNTQYF
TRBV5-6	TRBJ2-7	CASSLTYEQYF
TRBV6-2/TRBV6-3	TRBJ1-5	CASSYTGNQPQHF
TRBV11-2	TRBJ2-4	CASSPRGTQGKNIQYF
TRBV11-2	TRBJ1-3	CASRRTGGNTIYF
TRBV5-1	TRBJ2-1	CASSRTGDPENEQFF
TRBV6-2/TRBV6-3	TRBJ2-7	CASSYSLTTVYEQYF
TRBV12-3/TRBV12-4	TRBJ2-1	CANQDYNEQFF
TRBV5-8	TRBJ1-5	CASSWSTGTQPQHF
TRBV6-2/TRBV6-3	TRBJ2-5	CASSYAGQQETQYF
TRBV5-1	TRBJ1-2	CASSLGTHSGYTF
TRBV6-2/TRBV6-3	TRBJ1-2	CASSPAGQRPYGYTF
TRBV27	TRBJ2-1	CASNPRGTGSYNEQFF
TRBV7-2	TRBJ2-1	CASSLERPNEQFF
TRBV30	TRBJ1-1	CAWSKDQGNTEAFF
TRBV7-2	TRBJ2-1	CASSYGQGTGNEQFF
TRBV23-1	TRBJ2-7	CASSQFTVPTRQYF
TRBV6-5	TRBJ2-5	CASSFYRSETQYF
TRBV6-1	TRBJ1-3	CASSELTGSISGNTIYF
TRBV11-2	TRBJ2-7	CASSRRQDYEQYF
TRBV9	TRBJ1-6	CASSEQGRVLASPLHF
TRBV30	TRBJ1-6	CAWSVPGTHSPLHF
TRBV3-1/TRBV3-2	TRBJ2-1	CASSQGLAGSAYNEQFF
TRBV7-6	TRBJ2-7	CASSLGGAGVTYEQYF
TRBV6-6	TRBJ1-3	CASSYSAGAGNTIYF
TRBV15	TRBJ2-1	CATSSTGGLGDEQFF
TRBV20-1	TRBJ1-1	CSAVSGEGAFF
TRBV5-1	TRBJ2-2	CASSLAVPGQGLGELFF
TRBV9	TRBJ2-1	CASSVAGGGALSYNEQFF
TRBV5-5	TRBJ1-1	CASRPPEGTLNTEAFF
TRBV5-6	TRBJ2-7	CASSQTGTPYEQYF
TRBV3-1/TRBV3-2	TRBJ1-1	CASTQTPRGQNTEAFF
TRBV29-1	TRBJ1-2	CSVPDWVGGGYTF
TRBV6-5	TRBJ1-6	CASRASSYNSPLHF
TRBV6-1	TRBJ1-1	CASSEYEQGGTEAFF
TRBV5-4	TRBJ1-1	CASSRGQKNTEAFF
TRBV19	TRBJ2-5	CASSIHLQETQYF
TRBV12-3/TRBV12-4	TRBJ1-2	CASSLGGYYGYTF
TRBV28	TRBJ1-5	CASSFGGSNQPQHF
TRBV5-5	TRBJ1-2	CASSLWGQGYGYTF
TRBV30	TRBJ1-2	CASTYRVGYTF
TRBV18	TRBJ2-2	CASSGRTTGELFF
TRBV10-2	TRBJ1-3	CASSPKMTLSGNTIYF
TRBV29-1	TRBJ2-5	CSITGTGFLETQYF
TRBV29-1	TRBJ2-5	CSVDRVSGETQYF
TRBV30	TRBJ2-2	CAWSPTLDTGELFF
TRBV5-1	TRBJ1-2	CASSKQVSMNGYTF
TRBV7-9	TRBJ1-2	CASSLAQGGYGYTF